These 12 T cell receptor beta chains came from one sample sequenced in a study of cytomegalovirus exposure and HLA in healthy donors. The PCR made use of 60 Vbeta and 13 Jbeta primers. TCRdb's table, derived via immunoSEQ multiplex PCR, lists solely in-frame clones and lacks some. The sample records about 120,000 clones, roughly four fifths being singletons. Material for sequencing was PBMCs. These receptors originate from a male donor in good health and CMV-seropositive.

The genes are TRBV7-9 and TRBJ1-2; D not resolved. V shed 5 bases and J shed 3 bases, with 16 bases lying between them. CDR3 length equals 15 residues. The germline gives CDR1 SEHNR, CDR2 FQNEAQ (reference sequence). CDR3 loop: CASSPGLGKDYGYTF. CDR3 nucleotides: TGTGCCAGCAGCCCCGGACTGGGGAAGGACTATGGCTACACCTTC.

The gene calls are TRBV5-4 and TRBJ2-7, with 11 bases lining up with TRBD2. Germline V gene lookup returns CDR1 SGHNT and CDR2 YYREEE (reference sequence). V was clipped by 5 bases and J by 3 bases; unmatched bases: 7. CDR3 length: 15 residues. CDR3 sequence (DNA): TGTGCCAGCAGAGTCTCCGGGACTAGCGGCTACGAGCAGTACTTC. Translating it yields CASRVSGTSGYEQYF.

The chain uses TRBV30 and TRBJ2-7; 14 bases fit TRBD2. Germline V CDR1 and CDR2: GTSNPN, SVGIG (reference sequence). With V trimmed by 2 bases and J by 3 bases, 12 bases remained unmatched. The CDR3 spans 18 residues. The DNA of the CDR3 is TGTGCCTGGAGTTACCCGGGACTAGCGGGAGAGTTGTTCTACGAGCAGTACTTC. It yields the protein CAWSYPGLAGELFYEQYF. The complete variable domain, with remaining parts taken from reference TRBV30 and TRBJ2-7, reads SQTIHQWPATLVQPVGSPLSLECTVEGTSNPNLYWYRQAAGRGLQLLFYSVGIGQISSEVPQNLSASRPQDRQFILSSKKLLLSDSGFYLCAWSYPGLAGELFYEQYFGPGTRLTVT.

The chain combines TRBV25-1 with TRBJ1-4; unclear D gene. The CDR3 length is 15 residues. Trimming removed 1 base at V and 0 bases at J, with 6 bases between. Germline V gene lookup returns CDR1 MGHDK and CDR2 SYGVNS. The CDR3: CASSEWGATNEKLFF. CDR3 nucleotides: TGTGCCAGCAGTGAATGGGGAGCAACTAATGAAAAACTGTTTTTT.

J is TRBJ1-1 and V is TRBV28; 7 bases line up with TRBD1. Germline V lookup: CDR1 MDHEN, CDR2 SYDVKM. CDR3 length: 15 residues. The trim removed 9 bases at V and 3 bases at J, leaving 13 bases unmatched. For the CDR3, the DNA is TGTGCCAGTAGAAGGACAGGAGGTATAGACACTGAAGCTTTCTTT. Protein product: CASRRTGGIDTEAFF.

V and J are TRBV15 and TRBJ2-7; D may be TRBD2 (5 bases). CDR3 length: 14 amino acids. CDR1 is LNHNV and CDR2 is YYDKDF in the germline V gene (reference sequence). Deletions cut 0 bases from V and 1 base from J, with 7 bases between. Written as DNA, the CDR3 is TGTGCCACCAGCAGAGACACGGGGTCCTACGAGCAGTACTTC. Translated, it gives CATSRDTGSYEQYF. The complete variable domain, with remaining parts taken from reference TRBV15 and TRBJ2-7, reads DAMVIQNPRYQVTQFGKPVTLSCSQTLNHNVMYWYQQKSSQAPKLLFHYYDKDFNNEADTPDNFQSRRPNTSFCFLDIRSPGLGDTAMYLCATSRDTGSYEQYFGPGTRLTVT.

The genes are TRBV5-8 and TRBJ2-5; D possibly corresponds to TRBD2 (5 bases). Germline values: CDR1 SGHTS, CDR2 YDEGEE. The length of the CDR3 is 14 residues. V dropped 0 bases and J dropped 5 bases, with 11 bases sitting between them. CDR3 in amino acids: CASSLELVVETQYF. The CDR3, as DNA: TGTGCCAGCAGCTTGGAACTAGTAGTGGAGACCCAGTACTTC.

This chain connects TRBV9 to TRBJ2-6; D call uncertain. V lost 0 bases to trimming and J lost 2 bases, with 9 bases between them. The CDR3 contains 16 residues. The V gene's germline CDR1 is SGDLS and CDR2 YYNGEE. CDR3 amino acids: CASSVARWAGANVLTF. DNA of the CDR3: TGTGCCAGCAGCGTAGCTAGGTGGGCTGGGGCCAACGTCCTGACTTTC.

This clone has a handful of counts. V is TRBV5-4 and J is TRBJ2-7, with D tentatively TRBD2 (5 bases). Germline CDR1 is SGHNT and CDR2 is YYREEE (reference sequence). Trimming left V 1 base short and J 0 bases short, with 8 bases between. The CDR3 contains 14 residues. The CDR3 region is CASSLSRGSYEQYF. In DNA, the CDR3 is TGTGCCAGCAGCTTGAGCCGGGGCTCCTACGAGCAGTACTTC.

The rearrangement links TRBV5-4 to TRBJ2-5, with 9 nucleotides matching TRBD1. The V gene's germline CDR1 is SGHNT and CDR2 YYREEE (reference sequence). V shed 4 bases, J shed 5 bases, and the junction held 6 bases outside the gene matches. The CDR3 sequence is 14 residues long. This CDR3 reads CASSPGTGRETQYF. The CDR3 DNA sequence: TGTGCCAGCAGCCCCGGGACAGGGAGGGAGACCCAGTACTTC.

The chain carries TRBV11-2 and TRBJ1-4; D gene ambiguous. From germline, CDR1 is SGHAT and CDR2 FQNNGV. V lost 0 bases, J lost 15 bases, and 14 bases lay in between. This CDR3 contains 13 residues. CDR3 bases: TGTGCCAGCAGCTTAGATACATCCGGCGGAGTGTTTTTT. This encodes CASSLDTSGGVFF.

In its sample, this clone was seen a few times. This chain connects TRBV10-3 to TRBJ1-5; D is uncertain. V dropped 0 bases and J dropped 4 bases, with 10 bases sitting between them. The CDR3 consists of 15 residues. The germline V gene has CDR1 ENHRY and CDR2 SYGVKD. CDR3 loop: CAISESGGKNQPQHF. The CDR3 nucleotides read TGTGCCATCAGTGAGTCTGGCGGGAAAAATCAGCCCCAGCATTTT.